This T cell receptor (beta chain) was obtained from a study of cytomegalovirus exposure and HLA in healthy donors. At the level of the study: Findings of an earlier analysis included over 95 million unique TCR beta sequences from roughly 200 million T cells. Overall study findings and caveats: Rare TCR sequences dominated, though some public TCRs recurred in many donors. Earlier analysis looked at TCR beta V segments, and most were productive about 87% or about 30% of the time.

The donors, nominally healthy at sampling, likely had unrecorded immune exposures. PCR used 60 Vbeta primers and 13 Jbeta primers. Libraries were prepared by immunoSEQ multiplex PCR; TCRdb keeps only in-frame clonotypes and omits some of them. This table has about 120,000 clones, over 70% appearing once. On this clone itself: Its antigen is still unknown.

From germline, CDR1 is SQVTM and CDR2 ANQGSEA. This CDR3 is built from 14 residues. The V end lost 7 bases, the J end lost 3 bases, and 18 bases lay between the germline ends. The genes are TRBV29-1 and TRBJ1-1; unclear D gene. This sequence originates from a young woman in good health and CMV-seronegative. The sample comprised PBMCs. The CDR3: CSGAPRLWDTEAFF. The CDR3 coding sequence is TGCAGCGGTGCCCCGAGGCTATGGGACACTGAAGCTTTCTTT. Looking up the rest from reference TRBV29-1 and TRBJ1-1 gives the full variable domain: SAVISQKPSRDICQRGTSLTIQCQVDSQVTMMFWYRQQPGQSLTLIATANQGSEATYESGFVIDKFPISRPNLTFSTLTVSNMSPEDSSIYLCSGAPRLWDTEAFFGQGTRLTVV.